The 12 T cell receptor beta chains given below trace back to one sample, sequenced in a study of blood T cell repertoires in COVID-19. Produced via immunoSEQ multiplex PCR; TCRdb's table is partial and in-frame only. The sample includes approximately 180,000 clones, about 78% of them seen just once. The sequencing sample was made of PBMCs or T cells enriched from blood (not recorded which). The receptors come from a woman between 50 and 59 years old who had recovered from COVID-19.

This chain links TRBV5-8 with TRBJ2-5; D may be TRBD2 (6 bases). The V and J ends lost 4 bases and 5 bases respectively, with 18 bases between them. Per germline, CDR1 SGHTS and CDR2 YDEGEE. This CDR3 spans 15 amino acids. The CDR3 loop reads CASSPRREYGETQYF. The CDR3 coding sequence is TGTGCCAGCAGCCCCCGGCGGGAATATGGGGAGACCCAGTACTTC.

The chain is built from TRBV6-5 and TRBJ1-4; tentatively, D is TRBD1 (6 bases). Germline values: CDR1 MNHEY, CDR2 SVGAGI. CDR3 length equals 14 residues. The V end lost 11 bases, the J end lost 0 bases, and 13 bases lay between the germline ends. The DNA for the CDR3 is TGTGCCGGCCCCGGGACAACAACTAATGAAAAACTGTTTTTT. Its protein is CAGPGTTTNEKLFF.

The CDR3 DNA follows: TGTGCCAGCAGCGCCGGGACAGGGGCAACGAGGACAGATACGCAGTATTTT. Encoded protein: CASSAGTGATRTDTQYF. V is TRBV7-9 and J is TRBJ2-3; 10 bases are shared with TRBD1. The CDR3 sequence is 17 residues long. The junction had 11 bases not matched to a gene; V was cut back by 5 bases and J by 3 bases. Germline-derived CDR1 and CDR2 are SEHNR and FQNEAQ (reference sequence).

The chain recombines TRBV18 with TRBJ2-1; 11 bases map to TRBD2. From germline, CDR1 is KGHSH and CDR2 LQKENI. V trimming: 3 bases; J trimming: 5 bases; junction bases outside the gene matches: 3. CDR3 size: 15 residues. The CDR3: CASSPLAGGDNEQFF. CDR3 in DNA: TGTGCCAGCTCACCCCTAGCGGGAGGTGACAATGAGCAGTTCTTC.

The chain combines TRBV18 with TRBJ2-4; no clear D gene. Per the germline V gene, CDR1 is KGHSH and CDR2 is LQKENI. The CDR3 spans 16 residues. V lost 0 bases and J 2 bases, leaving 11 bases between the germline ends. CDR3 in amino acids: CASSPPRSETKNIQYF. The CDR3 DNA follows: TGTGCCAGCTCACCACCGAGGAGTGAGACCAAAAACATTCAGTACTTC.

The chain links TRBV5-1 to TRBJ2-2; 11 bases match TRBD1. V was clipped by 4 bases and J by 7 bases; unmatched bases: 6. Germline V CDR1 and CDR2: SGHRS, YFSETQ. The CDR3 covers 15 residues. The CDR3, as DNA: TGCGCCAGCAGCAACGGACAGGGGGCGGGCGGGGAGCTGTTTTTT. Amino acids: CASSNGQGAGGELFF.

The chain couples TRBV3-1 (or the pseudogene TRBV3-2) to TRBJ2-7, with 10 bases fitting TRBD2. Germline V gene data show CDR1 as LGHDT and CDR2 as YNNKEL (reference sequence). V shed 4 bases, J shed 4 bases, and the junction held 4 bases outside the gene matches. This CDR3 contains 14 residues. CDR3 DNA sequence: TGTGCCAGCAGCCTTAGCGGGAGGTTGTACGAGCAGTACTTC. It translates to CASSLSGRLYEQYF.

This chain joins TRBV10-2 and TRBJ2-3, with TRBD2 identical over 10 bases. Germline CDR1 is WSHSY and CDR2 is SAAADI. The CDR3 runs 14 residues. V gave up 3 bases and J gave up 4 bases; unmatched junction bases: 1. CDR3 sequence (DNA): TGCGCCAGCAGTGATCTAGCGGGAGCAGATACGCAGTATTTT. Protein product: CASSDLAGADTQYF.

The V and J genes are TRBV25-1 and TRBJ2-7; D perhaps matches TRBD2 (5 bases). In germline, CDR1 is MGHDK, CDR2 SYGVNS. The ends were cut back, 7 bases at V and 0 bases at J, with 10 bases in the middle. This CDR3 region has 13 residues. The CDR3 is CASTGISSYEQYF. The CDR3 DNA follows: TGTGCCAGCACGGGAATCAGCTCCTACGAGCAGTACTTC.

The rearrangement joins TRBV4-1 to TRBJ2-2, with D possibly matching TRBD1 (6 bases). The V gene's germline CDR1 is MGHRA and CDR2 YSYEKL. The CDR3 covers 17 residues. V was pared by 0 bases and J by 4 bases, with 15 bases between. CDR3 nucleotide sequence: TGCGCCAGCAGCCAAGAGTCAGGGGCGCAGGGCACCGGGGAGCTGTTTTTT. Protein sequence: CASSQESGAQGTGELFF.

The gene calls are TRBV15 and TRBJ2-5, with 10 bases matching TRBD1. Germline CDR1 and CDR2: LNHNV and YYDKDF (reference sequence). This CDR3 spans 14 amino acids. The ends lost 3 bases at V and 5 bases at J; junction bases unmatched: 3. For the CDR3, the DNA is TGTGCCACCAGCAGGGACAGGGGGGAGGAGACCCAGTACTTC. Translating gives CATSRDRGEETQYF.

The rearrangement uses TRBV7-3 and TRBJ2-1; 8 nucleotides match TRBD1. Germline V gene sequence: CDR1 SGHTA, CDR2 FQGTGA. This CDR3 spans 15 amino acids. The V and J ends lost 0 bases and 10 bases, in that order; junction bases with no gene match: 8. The CDR3 loop reads CASSLTPDRAGEQFF. In nucleotides, the CDR3 is TGTGCCAGCAGCTTAACTCCGGACAGGGCGGGAGAGCAGTTCTTC. The variable domain in full, with the rest retrieved from reference TRBV7-3 and TRBJ2-1, is GAGVSQTPSNKVTEKGKYVELRCDPISGHTALYWYRQSLGQGPEFLIYFQGTGAADDSGLPNDRFFAVRPEGSVSTLKIQRTERGDSAVYLCASSLTPDRAGEQFFGPGTRLTVL.